The present entry profiles one TCR beta chain with its context. In the original workflow: Estimation of nucleated cell counts relied on the amplification of reference gene primers. Repertoires were generated with immunoSEQ multiplex PCR, while TCRdb's copy carries only in-frame clones and drops some. V and J calls and clone size follow that table, whereas D and trimming were derived from the DNA. The table shows 200,000 to 300,000 clones, with around 79% occurring only once. This specimen belongs to a study of blood T cell repertoires in COVID-19. Study-level information: Specimens from acute and convalescent COVID-19 originated in the United States, Italy and Spain.

The V end lost 2 bases, the J end lost 4 bases, and 14 bases lay between the germline ends. The CDR3 runs to 15 residues. Germline CDR1 is MNHEY and CDR2 is SVGEGT. This TCR came from a woman older than 75 with acute or convalescent COVID-19. The chain combines TRBV6-2 or TRBV6-3 with TRBJ1-1, with D possibly being TRBD1 (5 bases). The sequenced sample consisted of peripheral blood. CDR3 protein: CASSYRGGRATEAFF. DNA for the CDR3: TGTGCCAGCAGTTACCGTGGGGGGAGGGCCACTGAAGCTTTCTTT.